This entry lists 20 T cell receptor beta chains sequenced from one sample in a study of T cell repertoires in cytomegalovirus infection. TCRdb passed the reads through MiXCR, listing each CDR3 protein once. The table records approximately 150,000 distinct CDR3 sequences, roughly 22% of them present only once. Their target antigens are unknown. This specimen consisted of CD8+ T cells from cultured PBMCs, obtained from culture after CMV antigen stimulation. The receptors originated from a human donor in good health (CMV status not recorded). Some clones in this sample may be carry-over from other donors' samples.

The chain joins TRBV4-3 to TRBJ1-3; 12 bases agree with TRBD1. CDR3 length: 21 residues. The trim removed 0 bases at V and 0 bases at J, leaving 12 bases unmatched. The V gene's germline CDR1 is LGHNA and CDR2 YSLEER. The CDR3 loop reads CASSQDLPGTGGLFSGNTIYF. DNA of the CDR3: TGCGCCAGCAGCCAAGATCTGCCCGGGACAGGGGGCTTATTCTCTGGAAACACCATATATTTT.

This clonotype showed up many times. The V call is TRBV4-1, the J call TRBJ1-1; TRBD1 matches 7 bases. CDR3 length: 13 amino acids. Germline-derived CDR1 and CDR2 are MGHRA and YSYEKL. Trimming cost V 0 bases and J 8 bases; bases outside gene matches: 3. Written as DNA, the CDR3 is TGCGCCAGCAGCCAAGAGGGACAGAGAGAAGCTTTCTTT. The encoded protein is CASSQEGQREAFF.

This clonotype occurred once. The V call is TRBV7-3, the J call TRBJ2-3; 10 bases are shared with TRBD2. The CDR3 runs to 16 residues. Germline V lookup: CDR1 SGHTA, CDR2 FQGTGA. J was trimmed by 6 bases and V by 3 bases; bases with no gene match: 9. As DNA, the CDR3 is TGTGCCAGCAGCTTCGAAGCGGGGGGGCCAGGGGATACGCAGTATTTT. Its protein product is CASSFEAGGPGDTQYF.

At least ten counts were recorded for this clonotype. J is TRBJ2-7 and V is TRBV7-9; D may be TRBD2 (5 bases). V shed 0 bases and J shed 8 bases, with 11 bases lying between them. Germline CDR1 SEHNR, CDR2 FQNEAQ (reference sequence). The CDR3 loop spans 13 amino acids. The CDR3 is CASSLAGEWQQYF. CDR3 DNA: TGTGCCAGCAGCTTAGCCGGGGAATGGCAGCAGTACTTC.

This chain connects TRBV29-1 to TRBJ2-1, with 8 bases lining up with TRBD1. The germline V gene has CDR1 SQVTM and CDR2 ANQGSEA. The CDR3 totals 18 residues. The V and J ends lost 6 bases and 1 base, in that order; junction bases with no gene match: 17. The CDR3 is CSVETPGVGQGSYNEQFF. In DNA, the CDR3 is TGCAGCGTCGAAACCCCTGGAGTCGGACAGGGTTCCTACAATGAGCAGTTCTTC.

The V call is TRBV28, the J call TRBJ1-2; the match to TRBD1 covers 9 bases. This CDR3 region has 15 residues. Germline CDR1 reads MDHEN; CDR2 reads SYDVKM. The junction had 12 bases not matched to a gene; V was cut back by 5 bases and J by 8 bases. The CDR3, as DNA: TGTGCCAGCAGTCCCAGGGGGACAGGGTATTTAGGCTACACCTTC. As protein: CASSPRGTGYLGYTF.

This clonotype was counted a few times. The rearrangement uses TRBV27 and TRBJ1-5; the D gene is possibly TRBD1 (5 bases). The CDR3 is 14 residues long. Germline CDR1 reads MNHEY; CDR2 reads SMNVEV (reference sequence). V lost 7 bases and J lost 4, with 14 bases in between. The CDR3 reads CASTGGGPNQPQHF. The CDR3 DNA reads TGTGCCAGCACCGGGGGAGGGCCAAATCAGCCCCAGCATTTT.

This clonotype turned up a few times. The chain couples TRBV7-9 to TRBJ2-1; 7 positions match TRBD1. Germline trimming cut 5 bases from V and 4 bases from J; bases unmatched to any gene: 2. Germline loops: CDR1 SEHNR, CDR2 FQNEAQ (reference sequence). The CDR3 totals 13 residues. Here the CDR3 reads CASSGTAYNEQFF. The CDR3, as DNA: TGTGCCAGCAGCGGGACAGCGTACAATGAGCAGTTCTTC.

The gene calls are TRBV4-3 and TRBJ2-7; D may be TRBD1 or TRBD2 (6 bases each). This CDR3 has 15 residues. Germline-derived CDR1 and CDR2 are LGHNA and YSLEER. V was shortened by 0 bases and J by 5 bases, with 14 bases between the two germline ends. The CDR3 reads CASSQEGLGGHEQYF. For the CDR3, the DNA is TGCGCCAGCAGCCAAGAAGGACTCGGGGGCCACGAGCAGTACTTC.

The rearrangement uses TRBV6-2 or TRBV6-3 and TRBJ1-2; D unclear. This CDR3 spans 16 amino acids. The germline V gene has CDR1 MNHEY and CDR2 SVGEGT. With 0 bases removed from V and 6 bases from J, the gap between germline ends came to 17 bases. The CDR3, as DNA: TGTGCCAGCAGTTACTCCTTCGACTTATCGGACGATGGCTACACCTTC. Translating gives CASSYSFDLSDDGYTF.

This sequence joins TRBV27 and TRBJ2-7; maybe TRBD1 (5 bases). Germline V CDR1 and CDR2: MNHEY, SMNVEV (reference sequence). There are 15 residues in the CDR3. Deletions cut 4 bases from V and 2 bases from J, with 15 bases between. The CDR3 here is CASSSQGKWAYEQYF. CDR3 DNA: TGTGCCAGCAGTTCGCAGGGTAAATGGGCCTACGAGCAGTACTTC.

The chain joins TRBV7-8 to TRBJ1-2, with 8 bases identical to TRBD1. With 5 bases clipped from V and 5 bases from J, the junction kept 10 bases outside the gene matches. This CDR3 is 15 amino acids long. Germline-derived CDR1 and CDR2 are SGHVS and FQNEAQ. The CDR3 sequence: CASSPNQGASYGYTF. The CDR3 DNA sequence: TGTGCCAGCAGCCCCAATCAGGGGGCGAGTTATGGCTACACCTTC.

This clonotype came up once. This chain uses TRBV18 with TRBJ2-5; D call uncertain. The germline V gene encodes CDR1 KGHSH and CDR2 LQKENI. With 0 bases removed from V and 3 bases from J, the gap between germline ends came to 20 bases. The CDR3 is made up of 18 amino acids. CDR3 bases: TGTGCCAGCTCACCACCGCCTTCCAGTTTAACACGAAAAGAGACCCAGTACTTC. This encodes CASSPPPSSLTRKETQYF.

This chain uses TRBV7-8 with TRBJ1-1, with no clear D. In germline, CDR1 is SGHVS, CDR2 FQNEAQ. The V end was cut by 2 bases, the J end by 5 bases, with 18 bases between. The CDR3 is made up of 16 amino acids. CDR3 region: CASSLSRSPLLTEAFF. CDR3 DNA: TGTGCCAGCAGCTTATCCAGGAGCCCCCTATTAACTGAAGCTTTCTTT.

This clonotype has more than one count but fewer than ten. The J gene is TRBJ1-5, the V gene TRBV12-3 or TRBV12-4, with TRBD1 matching over 7 bases. J gave up 6 bases and V 6 bases, and 5 bases lay outside the gene matches. The CDR3 contains 13 residues. The CDR3 reads CASSRQGTQPQHF. The CDR3 region has the DNA TGTGCCAGCAGCCGACAGGGAACTCAGCCCCAGCATTTT.

This clonotype was seen more than once but under ten times. Here the CDR3 DNA reads TGTGCCAGCAGCTTAGAAACCGACCGTTACAATCAGCCCCAGCATTTT. Residues: CASSLETDRYNQPQHF. V usage is TRBV7-8 and J usage is TRBJ1-5; D is unclear. Trimming removed 1 base from V and 3 bases from J, with 13 bases in between. CDR3 length: 16 residues. The germline V gene encodes CDR1 SGHVS and CDR2 FQNEAQ.

In this sample, this clonotype turned up a few times. The chain carries TRBV4-1 and TRBJ1-6; no clear D. The CDR3 is made up of 17 amino acids. CDR1 is MGHRA, CDR2 YSYEKL, per germline. Deletions cut 4 bases from V and 8 bases from J, with 21 bases between. The CDR3 here is CASSLVGPSDLDSPLHF. CDR3 nucleotide sequence: TGCGCCAGCAGCCTCGTCGGACCGTCGGACTTAGATTCACCCCTCCACTTT.

This chain links TRBV4-1 with TRBJ1-1; the D gene is possibly TRBD1 (5 bases). The germline V gene encodes CDR1 MGHRA and CDR2 YSYEKL. The CDR3 extends over 15 amino acids. V was trimmed by 1 base and J by 4 bases, leaving 13 bases between them. The CDR3 sequence: CASSQVSGKRTEAFF. In DNA, the CDR3 is TGCGCCAGCAGCCAAGTGTCAGGGAAGCGCACTGAAGCTTTCTTT.

This clonotype turned up a few times. This chain connects TRBV29-1 to TRBJ2-1; TRBD2 matches at 11 bases. This CDR3 has 17 amino acids. V shed 0 bases and J 6 bases; nucleotides not matched to a gene: 10. CDR1 is SQVTM, CDR2 ANQGSEA, per germline. The CDR3 coding sequence is TGCAGCGTTGAAGATCCCATCCTAGCGGGGGGTATCAATGAGCAGTTCTTC. This sequence encodes CSVEDPILAGGINEQFF.

The V and J genes are TRBV7-8 and TRBJ1-1; D unresolved. CDR3 size: 17 residues. V lost 5 bases and J lost 1, with 20 bases in between. The germline CDR1 and CDR2 sequences are SGHVS and FQNEAQ. The CDR3 reads CASSPQLSSLGNTEAFF. The CDR3 nucleotides are TGTGCCAGCAGCCCTCAACTTTCTTCGTTGGGGAACACTGAAGCTTTCTTT. Filled out from reference TRBV7-8 and TRBJ1-1, the complete variable domain reads GAGVSQSPRYKVAKRGQDVALRCDPISGHVSLFWYQQALGQGPEFLTYFQNEAQLDKSGLPSDRFFAERPEGSVSTLKIQRTQQEDSAVYLCASSPQLSSLGNTEAFFGQGTRLTVV.